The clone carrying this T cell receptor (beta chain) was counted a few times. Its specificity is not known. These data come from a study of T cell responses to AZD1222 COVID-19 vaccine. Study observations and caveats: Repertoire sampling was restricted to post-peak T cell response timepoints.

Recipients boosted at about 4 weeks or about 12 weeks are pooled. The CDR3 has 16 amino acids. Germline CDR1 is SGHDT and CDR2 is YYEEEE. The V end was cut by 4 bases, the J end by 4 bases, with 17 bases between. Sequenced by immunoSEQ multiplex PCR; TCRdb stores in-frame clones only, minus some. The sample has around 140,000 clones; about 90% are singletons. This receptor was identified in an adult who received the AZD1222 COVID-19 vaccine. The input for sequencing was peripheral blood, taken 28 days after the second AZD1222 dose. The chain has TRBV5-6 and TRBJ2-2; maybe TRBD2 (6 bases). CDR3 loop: CASSVIGHGSTGELFF. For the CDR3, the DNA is TGTGCCAGCAGCGTAATAGGACACGGGAGCACCGGGGAGCTGTTTTTT.